Below, 29 T cell receptor beta chains from the same sample are listed, as sequenced in a study of T cell repertoires in cytomegalovirus infection. Each CDR3 protein gets one entry after TCRdb re-called the reads with MiXCR. The sample includes tens of thousands of distinct CDR3 sequences, about a fifth seen only once; the top ten take 70% to 90%. Antigens for these TCRs are unknown. This specimen consisted of CD8+ T cells from cultured PBMCs, obtained from culture after CMV antigen stimulation. The receptors come from a human donor in good health (CMV status not recorded). Some clones in this sample may be carry-over from other donors' samples.

This clonotype came up a few times. The chain employs TRBV9 and TRBJ2-1; 10 nucleotides align to TRBD1. Trimming removed 0 bases from V and 4 bases from J; junction bases left unmatched: 1. Germline V gives CDR1 SGDLS, CDR2 YYNGEE. The CDR3 length is 15 residues. Here the CDR3 reads CASSVADRGYNEQFF. The CDR3 DNA follows: TGTGCCAGCAGCGTAGCGGACAGGGGGTACAATGAGCAGTTCTTC. The whole variable domain, remainder taken from reference TRBV9 and TRBJ2-1, is DSGVTQTPKHLITATGQRVTLRCSPRSGDLSVYWYQQSLDQGLQFLIQYYNGEERAKGNILERFSAQQFPDLHSELNLSSLELGDSALYFCASSVADRGYNEQFFGPGTRLTVL.

The table lists this clonotype with a few counts. This rearrangement joins TRBV5-1 to TRBJ2-3; D may be TRBD1 (6 bases). V lost 2 bases and J lost 3, with 13 bases in between. Germline V lookup: CDR1 SGHRS, CDR2 YFSETQ. This CDR3 has 15 residues. CDR3 nucleotide sequence: TGCGCCAGCAGCTTCCGAGACAGGACAACAGATACGCAGTATTTT. Translating it yields CASSFRDRTTDTQYF. The variable domain in full, with the rest retrieved from reference TRBV5-1 and TRBJ2-3, is KAGVTQTPRYLIKTRGQQVTLSCSPISGHRSVSWYQQTPGQGLQFLFEYFSETQRNKGNFPGRFSGRQFSNSRSEMNVSTLELGDSALYLCASSFRDRTTDTQYFGPGTRLTVL.

This clonotype was seen a few times. The gene calls are TRBV7-2 and TRBJ1-2; D uncertain. Trimming cost V 6 bases and J 5 bases, with 4 bases left between them. The germline gives CDR1 SGHTA, CDR2 FQGNSA. The CDR3 extends over 10 amino acids. The CDR3 DNA reads TGTGCCAGCAGGGGTTATGGCTACACCTTC. This encodes CASRGYGYTF.

This clonotype was picked up many times. V is TRBV6-1 and J is TRBJ1-1, with D unresolved. V lost 1 base, J lost 1 base, and 4 bases lay in between. The V gene's germline CDR1 is MNHNS and CDR2 SASEGT. The CDR3 is 13 residues long. The DNA of the CDR3 is TGTGCCAGCAGTGAAGGGTGGAACACTGAAGCTTTCTTT. Translated: CASSEGWNTEAFF.

The chain recombines TRBV6-6 with TRBJ1-4; D not resolved. The germline CDR1 and CDR2 sequences are MNHNY and SVGAGI (reference sequence). The CDR3 extends over 12 amino acids. CDR3 loop: CAGGDENEKLFF. In DNA form, the CDR3 reads TGTGCTGGCGGGGATGAAAATGAAAAACTGTTTTTT.

This clonotype was picked up many times. J is TRBJ2-7 and V is TRBV4-2; 8 nucleotides match TRBD2. CDR3 size: 14 residues. Germline CDR1 and CDR2: LGHNA and YNFKEQ. Trimming removed 3 bases from V and 4 bases from J; junction bases left unmatched: 5. The CDR3 protein is CASSHGSGGYEQYF. The CDR3 DNA is TGTGCCAGCAGCCATGGGAGCGGGGGATACGAGCAGTACTTC.

The genes are TRBV6-2 or TRBV6-3 and TRBJ1-1; D is possibly TRBD1 (5 bases). Germline assignment: CDR1 MNHEY and CDR2 SVGEGT. The CDR3 totals 13 residues. The germline V and J ends were trimmed by 0 bases and 6 bases, with 8 bases remaining between them. In nucleotides, the CDR3 is TGTGCCAGCAGTTACTCGACGACAGCTGAAGCTTTCTTT. Residues: CASSYSTTAEAFF.

V gene TRBV5-5 combines with J gene TRBJ1-1; unclear D gene. The CDR3 is made up of 13 amino acids. V dropped 4 bases and J dropped 1 base, with 8 bases sitting between them. Germline assignment: CDR1 SGHKS and CDR2 YYEKEE (reference sequence). In nucleotides, the CDR3 is TGTGCCAGCAGCCACCCGGCGAACACTGAAGCTTTCTTT. It yields the protein CASSHPANTEAFF.

This clonotype was found a few times. CDR3 coding DNA: TGTGCCAGCAGCCCCGACCGGGACGGGACCTACGAGCAGTACTTC. Its protein product is CASSPDRDGTYEQYF. The chain links TRBV4-2 to TRBJ2-7, with D perhaps given as TRBD1 or TRBD2 (5 bases each). Between the trimmed V and J ends, which lost 4 bases and 2 bases, there was a span of 15 bases. Germline lookup yields CDR1 LGHNA and CDR2 YNFKEQ. CDR3 length equals 15 residues.

The J gene is TRBJ2-7, the V gene TRBV10-3; 9 bases match TRBD2. The germline V gene encodes CDR1 ENHRY and CDR2 SYGVKD. J lost 4 bases, V lost 0 bases, and 10 bases had no gene match. CDR3 length equals 17 residues. The CDR3 region has the DNA TGTGCCATCAGTGAGTCCCCGCGGGGCGGGAGGGATTACGAGCAGTACTTC. Translating gives CAISESPRGGRDYEQYF.

In this sample, this clonotype turned up a few times. The rearrangement links TRBV27 to TRBJ2-2; D is unclear. V was clipped by 5 bases and J by 6 bases, with 16 bases between them. The CDR3 is 15 amino acids. Looked up from germline, CDR1 is MNHEY and CDR2 is SMNVEV (reference sequence). The CDR3 coding sequence is TGTGCCAGCAGTCCGCCCGGGTATCCACCCGGGGAGCTGTTTTTT. It is translated as CASSPPGYPPGELFF.

This clonotype turned up a few times. The genes are TRBV23-1 and TRBJ2-6, with 9 bases matching TRBD1. TRBV23-1 is placed among ORFs of uncertain function. The V and J ends lost 10 bases and 5 bases, in that order; junction bases with no gene match: 15. This CDR3 contains 17 residues. The CDR3 DNA follows: TGCGCCACGGACGGATGGGACAGGGTGTGCTGGGCCAACGTCCTGACTTTC. It translates to CATDGWDRVCWANVLTF.

The V call is TRBV7-9, the J call TRBJ2-2; D possibly corresponds to TRBD2 (6 bases). The CDR3 covers 15 residues. V was shortened by 3 bases and J by 4 bases, with 12 bases between the two germline ends. The germline V gene has CDR1 SEHNR and CDR2 FQNEAQ (reference sequence). The CDR3, as DNA: TGTGCCAGCAGCTTTGTCGGGAGTCGCACCGGGGAGCTGTTTTTT. It translates to CASSFVGSRTGELFF.

This clonotype occurred a few times. The chain couples TRBV19 to TRBJ2-1; TRBD1 aligns across 7 bases. The CDR3 loop spans 14 amino acids. V dropped 7 bases and J dropped 0; count of bases not matched to a gene: 3. The germline V gene encodes CDR1 LNHDA and CDR2 SQIVND (reference sequence). The CDR3 bases are TGTGCCAGTAACGACAGGGACTCCTACAATGAGCAGTTCTTC. This encodes CASNDRDSYNEQFF.

This chain uses TRBV9 with TRBJ2-1, with a weak D call TRBD2 (6 bases). The CDR3 loop spans 12 amino acids. Germline-derived CDR1 and CDR2 are SGDLS and YYNGEE. Trimming took 3 bases from V and 9 from J, leaving 10 bases between them. The CDR3 DNA reads as TGTGCCAGCAGCGAGACTAGGGGTGAGCAGTTCTTC. Its protein is CASSETRGEQFF. Full variable domain (outside the CDR3, taken from reference TRBV9 and TRBJ2-1): DSGVTQTPKHLITATGQRVTLRCSPRSGDLSVYWYQQSLDQGLQFLIQYYNGEERAKGNILERFSAQQFPDLHSELNLSSLELGDSALYFCASSETRGEQFFGPGTRLTVL.

The CDR3 sequence is CASSHSLTGEEQYF. The CDR3 coding sequence is TGCGCCAGCAGCCACAGCTTGACAGGGGAAGAGCAGTACTTC. V usage is TRBV4-1 and J usage is TRBJ2-7; 8 bases are shared with TRBD1. The CDR3 covers 14 residues. The V gene's germline CDR1 is MGHRA and CDR2 YSYEKL. The V segment lost 3 bases and the J segment 7 bases; nucleotides outside the gene matches: 8.

In its sample, this clonotype was seen many times. In nucleotides, the CDR3 is TGTGCCAGCAGCTTAGGACAGTATATGAATGAGCAGTTCTTC. It translates to CASSLGQYMNEQFF. The chain employs TRBV7-2 and TRBJ2-1; a possible D gene is TRBD1 (5 bases). The V end lost 1 base, the J end lost 7 bases, and 11 bases lay between the germline ends. Germline V gene data show CDR1 as SGHTA and CDR2 as FQGNSA. This CDR3 is 14 amino acids long.

The CDR3 nucleotides are TGCAGCGTTGTAGGGGAAGGAGAAAAACTGTTTTTT. It is translated as CSVVGEGEKLFF. This chain joins TRBV29-1 and TRBJ1-4; possibly TRBD1 for D (5 bases). Germline CDR1 is SQVTM and CDR2 is ANQGSEA. The CDR3 spans 12 residues. Between the trimmed V and J ends, which lost 4 bases and 8 bases, there was a span of 11 bases.

This clonotype has a handful of counts. The J gene is TRBJ2-1, the V gene TRBV7-6; no clear D gene. V shed 1 base and J shed 9 bases, with 10 bases lying between them. The CDR3 is made up of 13 amino acids. Per the germline V gene, CDR1 is SGHVS and CDR2 is FNYEAQ. The DNA of the CDR3 is TGTGCCAGCAGCTTAGTCGACCGCGTTGAGCAGTTCTTC. It specifies CASSLVDRVEQFF. Full variable domain (outside the CDR3, taken from reference TRBV7-6 and TRBJ2-1): GAGVSQSPRYKVTKRGQDVALRCDPISGHVSLYWYRQALGQGPEFLTYFNYEAQQDKSGLPNDRFSAERPEGSISTLTIQRTEQRDSAMYRCASSLVDRVEQFFGPGTRLTVL.

This clonotype was detected a few times. The genes are TRBV7-2 and TRBJ1-2; 8 positions match TRBD1. The V segment lost 5 bases and the J segment 6 bases; nucleotides outside the gene matches: 14. The CDR3 runs to 16 residues. The germline CDR1 and CDR2 sequences are SGHTA and FQGNSA. CDR3 nucleotide sequence: TGTGCCAGCAGCCAGACCTCGTCAGGACAGGGCAATGGCTACACCTTC. Protein sequence: CASSQTSSGQGNGYTF.

This clonotype was seen more than once but under ten times. The rearrangement links TRBV7-9 to TRBJ1-2, with D possibly TRBD1 on 5 matching bases. There are 13 residues in the CDR3. The V gene lost 6 bases and the J gene lost 4 bases, with 12 bases spanning the gap. Looked up from germline, CDR1 is SEHNR and CDR2 is FQNEAQ (reference sequence). The CDR3 DNA is TGTGCCAGCAGTCCGACAGCGCTCTATGGCTACACCTTC. Residues: CASSPTALYGYTF. Full variable domain (missing parts from reference TRBV7-9 and TRBJ1-2): DTGVSQNPRHKITKRGQNVTFRCDPISEHNRLYWYRQTLGQGPEFLTYFQNEAQLEKSRLLSDRFSAERPKGSFSTLEIQRTEQGDSAMYLCASSPTALYGYTFGSGTRLTVV.

In its sample, this clonotype was seen a few times. The chain is built from TRBV4-2 and TRBJ1-2, with D possibly TRBD1 on 5 matching bases. Germline CDR1 LGHNA, CDR2 YNFKEQ. With 4 bases removed from V and 4 bases from J, the gap between germline ends came to 22 bases. The CDR3 is made up of 17 amino acids. DNA of the CDR3: TGTGCCAGCAGCCCCGTGTGGACACCTGATGTACGCTATGGCTACACCTTC. Translated: CASSPVWTPDVRYGYTF.

The chain recombines TRBV7-9 with TRBJ1-2; D uncertain. This CDR3 contains 14 residues. V was pared by 8 bases and J by 1 base, with 14 bases between. Germline-derived CDR1 and CDR2 are SEHNR and FQNEAQ (reference sequence). In DNA form, the CDR3 reads TGTGCCAGCTATCTCTCCGGCGTTAACTATGGCTACACCTTC. As protein: CASYLSGVNYGYTF.

CDR3 in amino acids: CASSFSAGGARNTEAFF. CDR3 nucleotide sequence: TGTGCCAGCAGCTTTTCGGCAGGGGGCGCGAGGAACACTGAAGCTTTCTTT. This chain uses TRBV7-8 with TRBJ1-1; the match to TRBD1 covers 8 bases. CDR3 length equals 17 residues. Germline V CDR1 and CDR2: SGHVS, FQNEAQ. The V segment lost 3 bases and the J segment 1 base; nucleotides outside the gene matches: 10. The full variable domain, in which reference TRBV7-8 and TRBJ1-1 provide the parts outside the CDR3, is GAGVSQSPRYKVAKRGQDVALRCDPISGHVSLFWYQQALGQGPEFLTYFQNEAQLDKSGLPSDRFFAERPEGSVSTLKIQRTQQEDSAVYLCASSFSAGGARNTEAFFGQGTRLTVV.

This chain connects TRBV6-1 to TRBJ2-7; D may be TRBD1 (6 bases). CDR3 size: 14 residues. Germline V lookup: CDR1 MNHNS, CDR2 SASEGT. V was cut by 1 base and J by 3 bases, with 10 bases left in between. CDR3: CASSEGRGYYEQYF. Written as DNA, the CDR3 is TGTGCCAGCAGTGAAGGTAGGGGGTACTACGAGCAGTACTTC.

This clonotype was detected only a few times. V and J are TRBV5-8 and TRBJ2-7; D gene unclear. Between the trimmed V and J ends, which lost 4 bases and 4 bases, there was a span of 6 bases. In germline, CDR1 is SGHTS, CDR2 YDEGEE. The CDR3 consists of 11 residues. The CDR3 coding sequence is TGTGCCAGCAGCCCCGGGTACGAGCAGTACTTC. It is translated as CASSPGYEQYF.

There are a few counts of this clonotype. V is TRBV4-1 and J is TRBJ2-1; 8 bases line up with TRBD1. Germline V gene sequence: CDR1 MGHRA, CDR2 YSYEKL. Unmatched junction bases numbered 11, after V lost 3 bases and J lost 7 bases. This CDR3 comprises 16 residues. The CDR3 protein is CASSQEPRTGRNEQFF. The CDR3 DNA reads as TGCGCCAGCAGCCAGGAACCCAGGACAGGGAGGAATGAGCAGTTCTTC.

CDR3 loop: CASSWDRNQETQYF. In nucleotides, the CDR3 is TGTGCCAGCAGCTGGGACAGAAACCAAGAGACCCAGTACTTC. V usage is TRBV7-2 and J usage is TRBJ2-5; TRBD1 aligns across 7 bases. Trimming took 4 bases from V and 0 from J; bases not matched to a gene: 2. Germline CDR1 and CDR2: SGHTA and FQGNSA. The CDR3 runs 14 residues.

V gene TRBV15 combines with J gene TRBJ2-7; 9 nucleotides match TRBD1. V was clipped by 2 bases and J by 5 bases; unmatched bases: 7. The CDR3 sequence is 15 residues long. The germline V gene encodes CDR1 LNHNV and CDR2 YYDKDF (reference sequence). CDR3 in DNA: TGTGCCACCAGCAGAAATACAGGGGGCGTCGACGAGCAGTACTTC. Translation: CATSRNTGGVDEQYF.